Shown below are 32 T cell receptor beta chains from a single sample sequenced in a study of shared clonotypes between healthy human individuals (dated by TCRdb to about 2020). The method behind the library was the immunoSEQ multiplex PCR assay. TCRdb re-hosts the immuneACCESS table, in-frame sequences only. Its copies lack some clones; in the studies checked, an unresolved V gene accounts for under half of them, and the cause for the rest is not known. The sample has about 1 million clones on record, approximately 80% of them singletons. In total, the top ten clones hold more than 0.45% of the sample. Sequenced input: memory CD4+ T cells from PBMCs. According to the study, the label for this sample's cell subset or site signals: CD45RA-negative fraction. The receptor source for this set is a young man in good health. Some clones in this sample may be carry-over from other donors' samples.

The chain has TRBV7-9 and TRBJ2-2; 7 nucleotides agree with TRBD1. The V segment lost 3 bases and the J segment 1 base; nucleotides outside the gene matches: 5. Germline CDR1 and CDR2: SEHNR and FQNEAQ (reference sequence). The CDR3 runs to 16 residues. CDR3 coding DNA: TGTGCCAGCAGCTTCGACAGGGCTATGAACACCGGGGAGCTGTTTTTT. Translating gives CASSFDRAMNTGELFF.

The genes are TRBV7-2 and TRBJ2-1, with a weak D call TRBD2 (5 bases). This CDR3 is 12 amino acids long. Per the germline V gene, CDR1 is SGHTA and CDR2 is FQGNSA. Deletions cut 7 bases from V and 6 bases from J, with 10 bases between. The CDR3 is CASTPGLNEQFF. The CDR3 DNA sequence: TGTGCCAGCACCCCAGGACTCAATGAGCAGTTCTTC.

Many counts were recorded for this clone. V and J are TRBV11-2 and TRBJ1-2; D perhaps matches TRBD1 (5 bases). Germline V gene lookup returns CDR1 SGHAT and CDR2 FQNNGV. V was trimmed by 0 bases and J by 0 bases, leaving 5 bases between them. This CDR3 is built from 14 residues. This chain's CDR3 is CASSLEGPNYGYTF. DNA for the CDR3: TGTGCCAGCAGCTTAGAGGGGCCTAACTATGGCTACACCTTC.

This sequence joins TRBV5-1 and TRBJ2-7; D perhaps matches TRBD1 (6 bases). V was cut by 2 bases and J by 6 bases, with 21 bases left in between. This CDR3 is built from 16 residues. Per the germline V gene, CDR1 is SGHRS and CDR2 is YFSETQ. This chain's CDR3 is CASSFLPRDIRSEQYF. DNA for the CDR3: TGCGCCAGCAGCTTTTTACCCCGGGACATCAGGTCCGAGCAGTACTTC.

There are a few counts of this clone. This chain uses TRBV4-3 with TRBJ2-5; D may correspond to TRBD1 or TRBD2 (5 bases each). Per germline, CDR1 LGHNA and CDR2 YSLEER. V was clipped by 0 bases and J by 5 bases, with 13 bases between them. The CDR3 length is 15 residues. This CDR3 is CASSQDGGRDETQYF. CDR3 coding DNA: TGCGCCAGCAGCCAAGATGGAGGCCGGGACGAGACCCAGTACTTC.

Written as DNA, the CDR3 is TGTGCCAGCAGTCGACAGGGAGCTAATCCGGGCGAGCAGTACTTC. Its protein is CASSRQGANPGEQYF. The chain has TRBV27 and TRBJ2-7; 7 nucleotides match TRBD1. Germline trimming cut 5 bases from V and 6 bases from J; bases unmatched to any gene: 13. This CDR3 contains 15 residues. Germline V gene data show CDR1 as MNHEY and CDR2 as SMNVEV (reference sequence).

CDR3 in amino acids: CASSSPGRETQYF. Here the CDR3 DNA reads TGTGCCAGCAGTTCACCGGGACGGGAGACCCAGTACTTC. The chain combines TRBV7-9 with TRBJ2-5; D may be TRBD1 or TRBD2 (5 bases each). The CDR3 has 13 amino acids. V was clipped by 6 bases and J by 5 bases, with 13 bases between them. Looked up from germline, CDR1 is SEHNR and CDR2 is FQNEAQ (reference sequence).

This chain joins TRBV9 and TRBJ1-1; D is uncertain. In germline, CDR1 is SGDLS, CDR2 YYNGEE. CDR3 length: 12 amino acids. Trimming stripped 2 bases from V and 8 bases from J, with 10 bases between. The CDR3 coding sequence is TGTGCCAGCAGCGTCAGCCTGGGGGAAGCTTTCTTT. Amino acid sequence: CASSVSLGEAFF.

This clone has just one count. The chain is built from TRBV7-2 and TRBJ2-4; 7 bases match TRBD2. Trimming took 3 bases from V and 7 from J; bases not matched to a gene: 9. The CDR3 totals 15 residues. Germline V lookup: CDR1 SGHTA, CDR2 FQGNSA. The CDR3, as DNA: TGTGCCAGCAGCTTGCCCGGGACTAACTTCAACATTCAGTACTTC. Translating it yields CASSLPGTNFNIQYF.

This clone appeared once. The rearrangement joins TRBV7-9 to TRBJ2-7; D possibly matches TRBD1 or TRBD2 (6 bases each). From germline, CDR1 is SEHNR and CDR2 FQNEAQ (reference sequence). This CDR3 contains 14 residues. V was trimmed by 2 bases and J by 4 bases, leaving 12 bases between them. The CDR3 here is CASSLRGVAYEQYF. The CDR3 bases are TGTGCCAGCAGCTTAAGGGGGGTGGCGTACGAGCAGTACTTC.

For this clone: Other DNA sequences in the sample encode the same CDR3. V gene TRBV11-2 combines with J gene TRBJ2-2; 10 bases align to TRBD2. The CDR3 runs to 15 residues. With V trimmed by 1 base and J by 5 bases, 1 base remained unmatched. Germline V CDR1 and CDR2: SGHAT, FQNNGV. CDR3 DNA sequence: TGTGCCAGCAGCTTAGGGACTAGCGGAACCGGGGAGCTGTTTTTT. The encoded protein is CASSLGTSGTGELFF.

CDR3 bases: TGTGCCAGCTCACTTACCCGGGACGCCTACGAGCAGTACTTC. Residues: CASSLTRDAYEQYF. This sequence joins TRBV18 and TRBJ2-7; D may be TRBD1 or TRBD2 (5 bases each). Per the germline V gene, CDR1 is KGHSH and CDR2 is LQKENI. V was shortened by 4 bases and J by 2 bases, with 12 bases between the two germline ends. There are 14 residues in the CDR3.

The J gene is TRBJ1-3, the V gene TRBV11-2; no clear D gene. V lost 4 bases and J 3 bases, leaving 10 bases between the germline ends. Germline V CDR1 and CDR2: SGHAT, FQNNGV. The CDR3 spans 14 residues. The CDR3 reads CASSSQMGGNTIYF. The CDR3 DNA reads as TGTGCCAGCAGCTCGCAAATGGGTGGAAACACCATATATTTT.

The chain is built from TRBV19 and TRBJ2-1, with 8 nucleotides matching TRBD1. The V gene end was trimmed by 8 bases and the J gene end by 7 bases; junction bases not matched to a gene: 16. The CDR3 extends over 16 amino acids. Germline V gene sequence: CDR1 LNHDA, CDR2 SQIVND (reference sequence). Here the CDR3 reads CASGPTGTGSGNEQFF. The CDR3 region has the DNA TGTGCCAGTGGCCCAACCGGGACAGGATCCGGGAATGAGCAGTTCTTC.

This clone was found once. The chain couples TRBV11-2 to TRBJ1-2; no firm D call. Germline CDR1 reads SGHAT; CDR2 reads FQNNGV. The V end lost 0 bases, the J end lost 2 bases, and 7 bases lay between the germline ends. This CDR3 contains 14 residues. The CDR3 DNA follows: TGTGCCAGCAGCTTAGAGGTGGGGAACTATGGCTACACCTTC. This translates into CASSLEVGNYGYTF.

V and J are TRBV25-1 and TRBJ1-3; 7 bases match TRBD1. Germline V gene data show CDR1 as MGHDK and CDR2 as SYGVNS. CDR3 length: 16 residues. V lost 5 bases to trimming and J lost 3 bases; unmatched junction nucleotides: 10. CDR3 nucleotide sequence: TGTGCCAGCAGTACTGGGGCAGGGGGTGGTGGAAACACCATATATTTT. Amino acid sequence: CASSTGAGGGGNTIYF.

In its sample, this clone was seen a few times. CDR3 bases: TGCGCCAGCAGCCAAGATGCCTATCAGCCCCAGCATTTT. The encoded protein is CASSQDAYQPQHF. The rearrangement joins TRBV4-1 to TRBJ1-5; no firm D call. This CDR3 has 13 residues. Between the trimmed V and J ends, which lost 0 bases and 5 bases, there was a span of 5 bases. The V gene's germline CDR1 is MGHRA and CDR2 YSYEKL.

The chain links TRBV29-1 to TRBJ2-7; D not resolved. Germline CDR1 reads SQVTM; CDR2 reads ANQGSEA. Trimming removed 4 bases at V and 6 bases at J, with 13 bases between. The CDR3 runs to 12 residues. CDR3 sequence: CSVGEAHVEQYF. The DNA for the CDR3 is TGCAGCGTTGGGGAAGCCCACGTCGAGCAGTACTTC.

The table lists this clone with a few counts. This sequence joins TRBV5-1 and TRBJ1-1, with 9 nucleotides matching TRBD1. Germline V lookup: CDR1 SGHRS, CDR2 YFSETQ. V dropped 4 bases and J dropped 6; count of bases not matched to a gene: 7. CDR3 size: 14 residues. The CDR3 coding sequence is TGCGCCAGCAGCGCTACAGGGGGCAAAGCTGAAGCTTTCTTT. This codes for CASSATGGKAEAFF. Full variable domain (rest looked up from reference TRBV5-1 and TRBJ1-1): KAGVTQTPRYLIKTRGQQVTLSCSPISGHRSVSWYQQTPGQGLQFLFEYFSETQRNKGNFPGRFSGRQFSNSRSEMNVSTLELGDSALYLCASSATGGKAEAFFGQGTRLTVV.

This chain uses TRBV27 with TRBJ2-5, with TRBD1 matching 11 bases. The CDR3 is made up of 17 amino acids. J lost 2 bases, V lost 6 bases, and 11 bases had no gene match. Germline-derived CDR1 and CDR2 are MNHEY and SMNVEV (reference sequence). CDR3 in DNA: TGTGCCAGCAGCCTGGTGGGGACAGGGGGTCCTCAAGAGACCCAGTACTTC. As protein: CASSLVGTGGPQETQYF.

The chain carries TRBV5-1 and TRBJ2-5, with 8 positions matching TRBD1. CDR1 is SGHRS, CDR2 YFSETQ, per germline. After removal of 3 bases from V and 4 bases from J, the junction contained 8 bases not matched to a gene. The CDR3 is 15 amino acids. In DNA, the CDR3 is TGCGCCAGCAGCTCGACCGGACAGGGTGGAGAGACCCAGTACTTC. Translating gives CASSSTGQGGETQYF. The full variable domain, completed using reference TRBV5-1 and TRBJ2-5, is KAGVTQTPRYLIKTRGQQVTLSCSPISGHRSVSWYQQTPGQGLQFLFEYFSETQRNKGNFPGRFSGRQFSNSRSEMNVSTLELGDSALYLCASSSTGQGGETQYFGPGTRLLVL.

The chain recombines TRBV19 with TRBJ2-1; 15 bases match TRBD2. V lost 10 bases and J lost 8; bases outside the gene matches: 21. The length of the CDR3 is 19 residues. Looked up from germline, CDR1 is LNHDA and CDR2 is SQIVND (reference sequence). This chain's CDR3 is CATKRELGLAGGRGHEQFF. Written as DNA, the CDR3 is TGTGCCACCAAGAGGGAGCTGGGACTAGCGGGAGGCAGAGGCCATGAGCAGTTCTTC.

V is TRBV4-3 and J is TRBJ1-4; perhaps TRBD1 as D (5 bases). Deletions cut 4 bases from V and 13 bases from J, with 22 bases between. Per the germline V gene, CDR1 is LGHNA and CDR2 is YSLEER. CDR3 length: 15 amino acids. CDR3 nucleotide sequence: TGCGCCAGCAGCCGAGAAACCGGGACGCCGCATAGACTGTTTTTT. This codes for CASSRETGTPHRLFF.

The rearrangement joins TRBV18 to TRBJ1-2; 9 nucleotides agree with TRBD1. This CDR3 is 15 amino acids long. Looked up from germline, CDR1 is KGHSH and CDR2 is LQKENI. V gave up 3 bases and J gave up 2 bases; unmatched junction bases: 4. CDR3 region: CASSPDTGGNYGYTF. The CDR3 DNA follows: TGTGCCAGCTCACCGGATACAGGGGGCAACTATGGCTACACCTTC.

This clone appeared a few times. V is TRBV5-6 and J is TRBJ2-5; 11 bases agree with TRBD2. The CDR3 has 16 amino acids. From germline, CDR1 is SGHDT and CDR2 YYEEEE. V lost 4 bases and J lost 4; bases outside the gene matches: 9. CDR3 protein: CASSGELAGAGETQYF. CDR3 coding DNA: TGTGCCAGCAGCGGGGAACTAGCGGGAGCCGGAGAGACCCAGTACTTC.

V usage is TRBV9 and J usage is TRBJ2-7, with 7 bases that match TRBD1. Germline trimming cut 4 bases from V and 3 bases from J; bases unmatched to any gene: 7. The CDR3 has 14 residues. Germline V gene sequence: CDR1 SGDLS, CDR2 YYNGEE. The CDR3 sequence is CASSPRTGVYEQYF. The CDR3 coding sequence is TGTGCCAGCAGCCCCCGTACAGGGGTCTACGAGCAGTACTTC.

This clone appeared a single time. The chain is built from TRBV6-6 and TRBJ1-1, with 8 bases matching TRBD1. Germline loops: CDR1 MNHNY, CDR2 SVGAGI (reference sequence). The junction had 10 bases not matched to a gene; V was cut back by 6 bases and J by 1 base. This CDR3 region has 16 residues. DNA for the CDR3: TGTGCCAGCAGATACGGAATACAGGGGGGGAACACTGAAGCTTTCTTT. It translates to CASRYGIQGGNTEAFF.

The DNA for the CDR3 is TGTGCCAGCAGCGTAGCCCGGGACAGGGGTTGGGGCTACACCTTC. This encodes CASSVARDRGWGYTF. This chain joins TRBV6-1 and TRBJ1-2; 10 nucleotides line up with TRBD1. J gave up 8 bases and V 6 bases, and 12 bases lay outside the gene matches. This CDR3 spans 15 amino acids. CDR1 and CDR2 from the germline V gene are MNHNS and SASEGT.

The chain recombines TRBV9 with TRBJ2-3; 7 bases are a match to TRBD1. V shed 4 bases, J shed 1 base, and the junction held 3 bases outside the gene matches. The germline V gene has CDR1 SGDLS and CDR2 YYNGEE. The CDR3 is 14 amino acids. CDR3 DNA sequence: TGTGCCAGCAGCCTCGACAGGGGCACAGATACGCAGTATTTT. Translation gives CASSLDRGTDTQYF.

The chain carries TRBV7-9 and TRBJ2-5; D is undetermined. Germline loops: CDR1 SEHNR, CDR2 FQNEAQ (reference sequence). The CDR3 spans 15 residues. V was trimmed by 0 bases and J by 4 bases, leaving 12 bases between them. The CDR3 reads CASSLALDGRETQYF. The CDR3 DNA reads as TGTGCCAGCAGCTTAGCGCTGGACGGACGAGAGACCCAGTACTTC.

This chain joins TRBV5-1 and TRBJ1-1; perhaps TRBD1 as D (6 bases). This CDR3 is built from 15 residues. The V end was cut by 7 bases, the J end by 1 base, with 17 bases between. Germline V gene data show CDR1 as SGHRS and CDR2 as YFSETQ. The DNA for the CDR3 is TGCGCCAGCGGCCCGGGGGGGGCCCGGAACACTGAAGCTTTCTTT. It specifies CASGPGGARNTEAFF. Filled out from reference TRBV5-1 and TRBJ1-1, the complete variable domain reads KAGVTQTPRYLIKTRGQQVTLSCSPISGHRSVSWYQQTPGQGLQFLFEYFSETQRNKGNFPGRFSGRQFSNSRSEMNVSTLELGDSALYLCASGPGGARNTEAFFGQGTRLTVV.

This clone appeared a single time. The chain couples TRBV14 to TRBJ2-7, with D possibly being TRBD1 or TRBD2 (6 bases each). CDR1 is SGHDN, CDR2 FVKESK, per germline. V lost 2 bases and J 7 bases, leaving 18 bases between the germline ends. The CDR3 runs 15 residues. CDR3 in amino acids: CASSQSLGGPSEQYF. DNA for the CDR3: TGTGCCAGCAGCCAATCCTTGGGGGGCCCATCGGAGCAGTACTTC.